This T cell receptor (beta chain) comes out of a study of radiotherapy plus CTLA-4 blockade in lung cancer. Study-level information: The study recorded objective responses in around a sixth of patients and disease control in approximately 31%. Regarding the study as a whole: Expansion in blood of tumor-derived TCR clones was seen after radiotherapy plus ipilimumab. Together with interferon-beta, which increased in serum after radiation, early dynamic changes in blood T cell clones were reportedly the best predictors of response.

CDR1 is MNHEY and CDR2 is SVGAGI in the germline V gene. V was cut by 7 bases and J by 6 bases, with 7 bases left in between. CDR3 length: 12 residues. As to this clone: The antigen is not known.

Sequencing was performed with immunoSEQ multiplex PCR; in TCRdb, only in-frame clones are kept and a portion is missing. The sample lists about 45,000 clones, around 72% occurring once. V is TRBV6-5 and J is TRBJ1-6; D is ambiguous. The source is a human donor with non-small cell lung cancer who had a complete response to radiotherapy plus ipilimumab. Specimen: peripheral blood, collected from a patient treated with radiotherapy plus ipilimumab. CDR3 loop: CASKAGNSPLHF. CDR3 bases: TGTGCCAGCAAGGCGGGTAATTCACCCCTCCACTTT.